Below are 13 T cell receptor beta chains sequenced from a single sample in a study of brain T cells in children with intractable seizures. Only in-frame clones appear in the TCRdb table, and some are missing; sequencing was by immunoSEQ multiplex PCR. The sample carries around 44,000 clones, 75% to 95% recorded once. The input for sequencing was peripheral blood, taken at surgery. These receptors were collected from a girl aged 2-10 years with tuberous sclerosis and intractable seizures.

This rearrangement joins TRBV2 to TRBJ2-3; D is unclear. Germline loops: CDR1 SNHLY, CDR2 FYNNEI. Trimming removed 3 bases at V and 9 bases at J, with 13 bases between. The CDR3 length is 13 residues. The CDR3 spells CASSDRVGSTQYF. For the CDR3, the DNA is TGTGCCAGCAGTGATAGGGTTGGTTCCACGCAGTATTTT.

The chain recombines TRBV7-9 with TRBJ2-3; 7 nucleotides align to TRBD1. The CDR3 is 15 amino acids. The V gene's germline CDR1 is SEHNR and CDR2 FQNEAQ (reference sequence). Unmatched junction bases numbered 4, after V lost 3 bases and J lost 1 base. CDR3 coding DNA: TGTGCCAGCAGCTTGGTAGGGGGCGGCACAGATACGCAGTATTTT. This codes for CASSLVGGGTDTQYF.

The DNA of the CDR3 is TGTGCCAGCAGGCCTCGGGGGGATGAGCAGTTCTTC. Translating gives CASRPRGDEQFF. The V gene is TRBV27, the J gene TRBJ2-1; 7 nucleotides align to TRBD2. Germline-derived CDR1 and CDR2 are MNHEY and SMNVEV (reference sequence). The CDR3 loop spans 12 amino acids. Unmatched junction bases numbered 4, after V lost 6 bases and J lost 8 bases.

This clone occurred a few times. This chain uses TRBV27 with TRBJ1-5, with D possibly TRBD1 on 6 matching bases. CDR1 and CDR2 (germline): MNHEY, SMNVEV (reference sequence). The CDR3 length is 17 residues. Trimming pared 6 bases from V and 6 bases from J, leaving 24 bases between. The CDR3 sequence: CASSPRGVFRGGQPQHF. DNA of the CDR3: TGTGCCAGCAGCCCCCGTGGTGTTTTCAGGGGCGGTCAGCCCCAGCATTTT.

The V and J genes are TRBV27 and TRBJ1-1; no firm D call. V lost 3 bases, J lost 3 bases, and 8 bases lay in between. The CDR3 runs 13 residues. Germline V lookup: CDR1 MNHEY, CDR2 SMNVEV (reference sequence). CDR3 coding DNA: TGTGCCAGCAGTTTGACCGGGGACACTGAAGCTTTCTTT. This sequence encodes CASSLTGDTEAFF.

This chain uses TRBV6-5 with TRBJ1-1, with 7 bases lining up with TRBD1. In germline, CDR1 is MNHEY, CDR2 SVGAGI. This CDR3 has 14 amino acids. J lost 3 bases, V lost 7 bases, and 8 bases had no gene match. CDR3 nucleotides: TGTGCCAGCATTAACAGGGGTTCAGACACTGAAGCTTTCTTT. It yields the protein CASINRGSDTEAFF.

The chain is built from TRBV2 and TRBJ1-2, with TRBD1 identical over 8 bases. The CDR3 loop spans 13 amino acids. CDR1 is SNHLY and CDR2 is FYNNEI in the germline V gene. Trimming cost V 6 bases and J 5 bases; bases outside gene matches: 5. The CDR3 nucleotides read TGTGCCAGCAGATACGACAGGGGTTATGGCTACACCTTC. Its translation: CASRYDRGYGYTF.

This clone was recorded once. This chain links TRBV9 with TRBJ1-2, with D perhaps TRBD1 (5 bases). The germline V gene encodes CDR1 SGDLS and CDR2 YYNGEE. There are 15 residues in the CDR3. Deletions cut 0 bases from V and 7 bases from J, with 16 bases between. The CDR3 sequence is CASSVGRDPVPGYTF. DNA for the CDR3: TGTGCCAGCAGCGTAGGTAGGGACCCCGTGCCTGGCTACACCTTC.

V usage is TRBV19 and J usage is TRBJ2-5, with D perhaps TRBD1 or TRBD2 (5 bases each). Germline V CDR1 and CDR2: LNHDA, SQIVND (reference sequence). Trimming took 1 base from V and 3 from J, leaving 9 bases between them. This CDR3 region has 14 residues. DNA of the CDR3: TGTGCCAGTAGTATAGGGGACCCAGAAGAGACCCAGTACTTC. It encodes CASSIGDPEETQYF.

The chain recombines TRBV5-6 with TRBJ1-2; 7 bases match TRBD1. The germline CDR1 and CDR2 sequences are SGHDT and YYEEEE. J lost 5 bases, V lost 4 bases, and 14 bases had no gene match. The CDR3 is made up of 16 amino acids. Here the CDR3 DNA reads TGTGCCAGCAGCGCGAGGAGTAGGGGGCTAGTTTATGGCTACACCTTC. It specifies CASSARSRGLVYGYTF.

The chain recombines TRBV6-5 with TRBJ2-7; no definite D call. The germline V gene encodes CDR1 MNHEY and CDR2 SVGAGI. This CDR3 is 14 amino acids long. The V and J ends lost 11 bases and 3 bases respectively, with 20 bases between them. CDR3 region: CARPRTADYYEQYV. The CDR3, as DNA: TGTGCCCGCCCGCGGACCGCTGATTACTACGAGCAGTACGTC.

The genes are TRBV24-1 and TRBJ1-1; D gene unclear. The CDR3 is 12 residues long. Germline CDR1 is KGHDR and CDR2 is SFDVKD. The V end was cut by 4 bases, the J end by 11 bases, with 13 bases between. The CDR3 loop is CATSDLRGGAFF. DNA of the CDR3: TGTGCCACCAGTGACCTCCGGGGAGGGGCTTTCTTT.

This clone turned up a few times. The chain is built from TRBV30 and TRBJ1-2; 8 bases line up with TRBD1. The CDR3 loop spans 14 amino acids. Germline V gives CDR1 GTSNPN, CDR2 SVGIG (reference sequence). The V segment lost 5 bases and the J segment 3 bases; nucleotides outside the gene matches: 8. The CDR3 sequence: CAWDRGWGYYGYTF. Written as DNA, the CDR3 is TGTGCCTGGGACAGGGGTTGGGGGTACTATGGCTACACCTTC.